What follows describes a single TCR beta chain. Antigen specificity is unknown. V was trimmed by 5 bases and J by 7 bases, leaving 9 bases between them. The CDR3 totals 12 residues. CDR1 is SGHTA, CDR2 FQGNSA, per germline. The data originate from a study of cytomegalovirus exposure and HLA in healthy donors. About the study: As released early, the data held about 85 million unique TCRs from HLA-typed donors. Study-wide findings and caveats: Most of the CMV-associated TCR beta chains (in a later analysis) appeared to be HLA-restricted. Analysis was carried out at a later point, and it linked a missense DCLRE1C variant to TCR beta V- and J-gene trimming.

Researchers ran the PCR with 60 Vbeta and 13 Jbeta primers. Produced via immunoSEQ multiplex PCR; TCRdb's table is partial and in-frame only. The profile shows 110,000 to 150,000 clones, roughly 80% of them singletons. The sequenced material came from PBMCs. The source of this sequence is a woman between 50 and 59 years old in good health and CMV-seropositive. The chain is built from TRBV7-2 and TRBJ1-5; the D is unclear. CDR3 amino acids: CASSPTRQPQHF. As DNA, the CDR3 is TGTGCCAGCAGCCCGACACGCCAGCCCCAGCATTTT.